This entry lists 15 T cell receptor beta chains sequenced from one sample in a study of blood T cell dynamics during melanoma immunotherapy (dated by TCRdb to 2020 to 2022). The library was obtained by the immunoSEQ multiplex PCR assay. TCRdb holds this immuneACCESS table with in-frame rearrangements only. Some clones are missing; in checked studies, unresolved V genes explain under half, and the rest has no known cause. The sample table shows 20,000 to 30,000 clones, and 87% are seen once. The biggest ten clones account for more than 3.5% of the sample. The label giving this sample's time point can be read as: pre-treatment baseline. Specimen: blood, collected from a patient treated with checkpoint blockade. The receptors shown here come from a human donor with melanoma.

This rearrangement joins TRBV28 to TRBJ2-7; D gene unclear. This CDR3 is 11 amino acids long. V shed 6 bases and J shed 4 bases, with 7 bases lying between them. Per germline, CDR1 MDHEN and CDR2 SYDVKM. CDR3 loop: CASSTTYEQYF. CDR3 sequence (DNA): TGTGCCAGCAGCACTACTTACGAGCAGTACTTC.

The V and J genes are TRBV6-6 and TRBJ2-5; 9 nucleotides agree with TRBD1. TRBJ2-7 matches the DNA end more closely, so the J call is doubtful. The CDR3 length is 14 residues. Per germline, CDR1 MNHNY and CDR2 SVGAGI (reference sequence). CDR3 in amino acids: CASTRRQGVFEQYF. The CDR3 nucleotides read TGTGCCAGCACCCGAAGACAGGGGGTGTTCGAGCAGTACTTC.

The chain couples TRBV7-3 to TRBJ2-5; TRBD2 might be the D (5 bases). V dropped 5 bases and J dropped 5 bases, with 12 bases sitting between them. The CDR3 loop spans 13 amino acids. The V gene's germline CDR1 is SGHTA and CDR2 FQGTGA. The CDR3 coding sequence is TGTGCCAGCAGCCGAGGGTTGGGGGAGACCCAGTACTTC. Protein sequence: CASSRGLGETQYF.

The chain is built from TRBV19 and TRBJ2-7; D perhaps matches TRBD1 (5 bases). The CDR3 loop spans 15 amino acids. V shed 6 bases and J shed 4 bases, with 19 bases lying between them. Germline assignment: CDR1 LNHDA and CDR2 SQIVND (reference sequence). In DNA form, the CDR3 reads TGTGCCAGTAGCATTAAAGGGCCAGGGCCGTACGAGCAGTACTTC. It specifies CASSIKGPGPYEQYF.

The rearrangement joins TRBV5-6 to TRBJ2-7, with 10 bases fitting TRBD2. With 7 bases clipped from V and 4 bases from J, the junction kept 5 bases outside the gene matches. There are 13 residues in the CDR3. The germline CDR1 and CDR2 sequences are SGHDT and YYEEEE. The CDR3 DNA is TGTGCCAGCCGCATAGCGGGAGGATACGAGCAGTACTTC. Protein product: CASRIAGGYEQYF.

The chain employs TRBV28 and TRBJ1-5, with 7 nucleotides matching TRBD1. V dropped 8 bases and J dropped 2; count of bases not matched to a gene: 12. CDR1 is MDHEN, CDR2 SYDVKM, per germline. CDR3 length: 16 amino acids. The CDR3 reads CASGTLTGSGNQPQHF. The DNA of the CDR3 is TGTGCCAGCGGAACCCTGACAGGGAGCGGCAATCAGCCCCAGCATTTT.

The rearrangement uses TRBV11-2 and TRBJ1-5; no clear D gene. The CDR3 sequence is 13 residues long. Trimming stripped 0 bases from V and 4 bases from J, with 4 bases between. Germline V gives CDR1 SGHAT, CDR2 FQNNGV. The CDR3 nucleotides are TGTGCCAGCAGCTTAGACAGTAATCAGCCCCAGCATTTT. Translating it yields CASSLDSNQPQHF.

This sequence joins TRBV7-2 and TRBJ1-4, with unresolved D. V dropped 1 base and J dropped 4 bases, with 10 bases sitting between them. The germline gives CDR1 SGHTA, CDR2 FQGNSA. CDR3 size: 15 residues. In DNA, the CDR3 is TGTGCCAGCAGCTTAGTCGTCAGAAATAATGAAAAACTGTTTTTT. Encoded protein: CASSLVVRNNEKLFF.

CDR3: CASSQGMTSGAYTDTQYF. DNA for the CDR3: TGTGCCAGCAGCCAGGGGATGACTAGCGGAGCTTACACAGATACGCAGTATTTT. The J gene is TRBJ2-3, the V gene TRBV4-2; 9 nucleotides align to TRBD2. The V segment lost 3 bases and the J segment 2 bases; nucleotides outside the gene matches: 12. Germline values: CDR1 LGHNA, CDR2 YNFKEQ. CDR3 length: 18 amino acids.

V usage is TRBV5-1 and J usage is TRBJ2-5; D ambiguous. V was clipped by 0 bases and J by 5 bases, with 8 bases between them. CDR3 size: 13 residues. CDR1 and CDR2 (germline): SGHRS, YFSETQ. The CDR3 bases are TGCGCCAGCAGCTTGGTTGGAACGGAGACCCAGTACTTC. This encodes CASSLVGTETQYF.

CDR3 amino acids: CATRGTSTGLGSYEQYF. DNA for the CDR3: TGTGCCACCAGAGGGACATCAACGGGACTAGGTTCCTACGAGCAGTACTTC. The chain links TRBV15 to TRBJ2-7; 8 bases match TRBD2. This CDR3 is built from 17 residues. Germline trimming cut 6 bases from V and 1 base from J; bases unmatched to any gene: 14. Looked up from germline, CDR1 is LNHNV and CDR2 is YYDKDF (reference sequence).

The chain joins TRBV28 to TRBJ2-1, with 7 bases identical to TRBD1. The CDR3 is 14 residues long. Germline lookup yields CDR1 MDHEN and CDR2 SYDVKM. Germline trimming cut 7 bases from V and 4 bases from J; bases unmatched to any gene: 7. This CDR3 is CASNDREQYNEQFF. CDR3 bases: TGTGCCAGCAACGACAGGGAGCAATACAATGAGCAGTTCTTC.

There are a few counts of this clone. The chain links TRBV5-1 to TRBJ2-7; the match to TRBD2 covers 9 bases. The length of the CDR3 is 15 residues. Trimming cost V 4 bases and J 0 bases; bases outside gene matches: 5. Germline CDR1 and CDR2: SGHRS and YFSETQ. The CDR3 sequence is CASSSGTSSSYEQYF. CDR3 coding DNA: TGCGCCAGCAGCAGCGGGACTAGCAGCTCCTACGAGCAGTACTTC.

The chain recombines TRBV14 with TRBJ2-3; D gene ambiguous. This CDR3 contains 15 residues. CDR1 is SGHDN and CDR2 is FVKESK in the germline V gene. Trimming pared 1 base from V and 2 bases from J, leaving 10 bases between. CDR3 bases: TGTGCCAGCAGCCAAGCCAAACCATTCACAGATACGCAGTATTTT. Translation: CASSQAKPFTDTQYF. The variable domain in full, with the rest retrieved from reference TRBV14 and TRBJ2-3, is EAGVTQFPSHSVIEKGQTVTLRCDPISGHDNLYWYRRVMGKEIKFLLHFVKESKQDESGMPNNRFLAERTGGTYSTLKVQPAELEDSGVYFCASSQAKPFTDTQYFGPGTRLTVL.

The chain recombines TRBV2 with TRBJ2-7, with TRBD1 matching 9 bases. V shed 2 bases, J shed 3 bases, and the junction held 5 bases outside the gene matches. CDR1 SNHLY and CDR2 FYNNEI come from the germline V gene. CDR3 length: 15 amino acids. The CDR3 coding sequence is TGTGCCAGCAGTGAAAACTCGGGACAGGGCTACGAGCAGTACTTC. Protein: CASSENSGQGYEQYF.